Shown below are 27 T cell receptor beta chains from a single sample sequenced in a study of memory CD4+ T cells and cytomegalovirus serostatus (dated by TCRdb to between 2019 and 2020). Single viable CD3+CD4+CD8-CD45RO+ cells were sorted as memory CD4+ T cells on a FACSAria II. The library was produced with the immunoSEQ multiplex PCR assay. TCRdb holds this immuneACCESS table with in-frame rearrangements only. Some clones are missing; in checked studies, unresolved V genes explain under half, and the rest has no known cause. The sample records 61,000 or so clones, 80% of which are singletons. Approximately 0.53% of the sample is held by the ten biggest clonotypes. Sequenced sample: memory CD4+ T cells from blood. All receptors derive from an adult in good health and CMV-seronegative. Some clones in this sample may be carry-over from other donors' samples.

The CDR3 nucleotides read TGCGCCAGCAGCGGGACAGGGAACACCGGGGAGCTGTTTTTT. This gives the protein CASSGTGNTGELFF. The chain links TRBV5-1 to TRBJ2-2; 8 bases align to TRBD1. Germline values: CDR1 SGHRS, CDR2 YFSETQ. Trimming at V came to 4 bases and at J to 1 base, leaving 0 bases not matched to a gene. This CDR3 comprises 14 residues. The whole variable domain, filled in from reference TRBV5-1 and TRBJ2-2, reads KAGVTQTPRYLIKTRGQQVTLSCSPISGHRSVSWYQQTPGQGLQFLFEYFSETQRNKGNFPGRFSGRQFSNSRSEMNVSTLELGDSALYLCASSGTGNTGELFFGEGSRLTVL.

The rearrangement uses TRBV19 and TRBJ1-4; 8 nucleotides align to TRBD1. The CDR3 is 14 residues long. Germline CDR1 and CDR2: LNHDA and SQIVND (reference sequence). V gave up 7 bases and J gave up 8 bases; unmatched junction bases: 9. For the CDR3, the DNA is TGTGCCAGTATGGACAGGGAGAGGAGCGAAAAACTGTTTTTT. It is translated as CASMDRERSEKLFF.

The V and J genes are TRBV29-1 and TRBJ1-2, with D hard to call. The CDR3 has 11 residues. CDR1 and CDR2 from the germline V gene are SQVTM and ANQGSEA. V dropped 5 bases and J dropped 4 bases, with 8 bases sitting between them. The CDR3 here is CSVTHAYGYTF. For the CDR3, the DNA is TGCAGCGTTACTCACGCCTATGGCTACACCTTC. The entire variable domain, with the rest obtained from reference TRBV29-1 and TRBJ1-2, is as follows: SAVISQKPSRDICQRGTSLTIQCQVDSQVTMMFWYRQQPGQSLTLIATANQGSEATYESGFVIDKFPISRPNLTFSTLTVSNMSPEDSSIYLCSVTHAYGYTFGSGTRLTVV.

This clone was picked up a small number of times. V gene TRBV5-4 combines with J gene TRBJ1-6, with D perhaps TRBD1 (6 bases). The V gene lost 0 bases and the J gene lost 6 bases, with 7 bases spanning the gap. Germline lookup yields CDR1 SGHNT and CDR2 YYREEE (reference sequence). CDR3 length: 14 amino acids. CDR3 sequence: CASSLEGGNSPLHF. CDR3 in DNA: TGTGCCAGCAGCTTGGAGGGGGGTAATTCACCCCTCCACTTT.

This chain's CDR3 is CATQGGINQPQHF. Here the CDR3 DNA reads TGTGCCACCCAAGGAGGTATCAATCAGCCCCAGCATTTT. This chain connects TRBV10-3 to TRBJ1-5; D call uncertain. The CDR3 is made up of 13 amino acids. V was cut by 10 bases and J by 3 bases, with 13 bases left in between. CDR1 and CDR2 from the germline V gene are ENHRY and SYGVKD.

This clone was counted a single time. The genes are TRBV5-1 and TRBJ2-1; D is possibly TRBD2 (5 bases). The CDR3 spans 14 residues. V was pared by 7 bases and J by 0 bases, with 11 bases between. Per germline, CDR1 SGHRS and CDR2 YFSETQ. CDR3 sequence (DNA): TGCGCCAGCTCTCGGGGAAGCTCCTACAATGAGCAGTTCTTC. Amino acid sequence: CASSRGSSYNEQFF.

CDR3 sequence reads: CASSSQGTGDDEAFF. The CDR3 nucleotides read TGTGCCAGCAGCTCCCAGGGGACAGGGGACGATGAAGCTTTCTTT. The chain recombines TRBV28 with TRBJ1-1, with TRBD1 identical over 10 bases. The CDR3 sequence is 15 residues long. CDR1 and CDR2 from the germline V gene are MDHEN and SYDVKM. J gave up 7 bases and V 6 bases, and 11 bases lay outside the gene matches. Variable domain in full (rest from reference TRBV28 and TRBJ1-1): DVKVTQSSRYLVKRTGEKVFLECVQDMDHENMFWYRQDPGLGLRLIYFSYDVKMKEKGDIPEGYSVSREKKERFSLILESASTNQTSMYLCASSSQGTGDDEAFFGQGTRLTVV.

The chain recombines TRBV2 with TRBJ2-3, with 10 bases that match TRBD2. Germline loops: CDR1 SNHLY, CDR2 FYNNEI. The CDR3 is made up of 15 amino acids. V lost 6 bases and J lost 5; bases outside the gene matches: 8. The DNA for the CDR3 is TGTGCCAGCAGGAGGGCTAGCGGGGGCCAAGATACGCAGTATTTT. It is translated as CASRRASGGQDTQYF.

V gene TRBV27 combines with J gene TRBJ1-1; D gene unclear. The CDR3 is made up of 14 amino acids. The V end was cut by 6 bases, the J end by 6 bases, with 17 bases between. Germline-derived CDR1 and CDR2 are MNHEY and SMNVEV (reference sequence). The CDR3 sequence: CASRTLGGVAEAFF. CDR3 nucleotide sequence: TGTGCCAGCAGGACGCTTGGTGGGGTGGCTGAAGCTTTCTTT.

The J gene is TRBJ1-6, the V gene TRBV5-1; 8 bases fit TRBD1. The CDR3 has 15 amino acids. The V and J ends lost 4 bases and 7 bases, in that order; junction bases with no gene match: 7. Germline V gene data show CDR1 as SGHRS and CDR2 as YFSETQ. CDR3 DNA: TGCGCCAGCAGCCCGCGGACAGGGCCAAATTCACCCCTCCACTTT. Translating it yields CASSPRTGPNSPLHF.

The rearrangement links TRBV7-2 to TRBJ2-1; 9 positions match TRBD2. CDR3 length equals 19 residues. The germline gives CDR1 SGHTA, CDR2 FQGNSA. V shed 5 bases and J 3 bases; nucleotides not matched to a gene: 17. CDR3 amino acids: CASSHAGGSGSWGYNEQFF. CDR3 coding DNA: TGTGCCAGCAGCCATGCGGGTGGTAGCGGGAGTTGGGGCTACAATGAGCAGTTCTTC.

V gene TRBV7-2 combines with J gene TRBJ1-5; tentatively, D is TRBD1 (6 bases). The V and J ends lost 5 bases and 4 bases respectively, with 15 bases between them. The germline CDR1 and CDR2 sequences are SGHTA and FQGNSA. The CDR3 length is 15 residues. The CDR3 is CASSLQQGPNQPQHF. The CDR3 nucleotides read TGTGCCAGCAGCCTACAGCAGGGGCCTAATCAGCCCCAGCATTTT.

The J gene is TRBJ2-1, the V gene TRBV5-1; D is undetermined. In germline, CDR1 is SGHRS, CDR2 YFSETQ. CDR3 length: 14 residues. Trimming shortened V by 6 bases and J by 0 bases, and 10 bases separated the two germline ends. For the CDR3, the DNA is TGCGCCAGCACAAGACCCAGCTCCTACAATGAGCAGTTCTTC. It yields the protein CASTRPSSYNEQFF.

This rearrangement joins TRBV29-1 to TRBJ2-5; 9 nucleotides align to TRBD1. The assigned J gene may be wrong: the sequence end matches TRBJ2-7 better. This CDR3 contains 13 residues. Germline CDR1 is SQVTM and CDR2 is ANQGSEA. The CDR3 sequence is CSVEGQGDYEQYF. The CDR3 coding sequence is TGCAGCGTTGAGGGACAGGGTGACTACGAGCAGTACTTC.

This clone appeared a few times. The chain is built from TRBV20-1 and TRBJ1-1, with a tentative D call TRBD1 (5 bases). The germline CDR1 and CDR2 sequences are DFQATT and SNEGSKA (reference sequence). V lost 4 bases and J 11 bases, leaving 11 bases between the germline ends. The CDR3 spans 10 residues. The CDR3 DNA is TGCAGTGCTAATTCGGGGGACGCTTTCTTT. Amino acids: CSANSGDAFF.

This clone was seen only a few times. The chain links TRBV20-1 to TRBJ2-3; 7 nucleotides align to TRBD2. In germline, CDR1 is DFQATT, CDR2 SNEGSKA (reference sequence). This CDR3 has 11 residues. CDR3 nucleotides: TGCAGGGGAGGGTCGGCGGATACGCAGTATTTT. Translating it yields CRGGSADTQYF.

This chain links TRBV9 with TRBJ2-5; TRBD2 aligns across 9 bases. CDR3 size: 16 residues. V shed 2 bases and J 4 bases; nucleotides not matched to a gene: 9. Germline V CDR1 and CDR2: SGDLS, YYNGEE. CDR3 nucleotide sequence: TGTGCCAGCAGCGTGGGAGCGGGGGGCAGGCCAGAGACCCAGTACTTC. Residues: CASSVGAGGRPETQYF.

This chain links TRBV6-5 with TRBJ1-1, with TRBD1 identical over 8 bases. The CDR3 consists of 16 residues. The ends lost 0 bases at V and 1 base at J; junction bases unmatched: 4. Germline V gene lookup returns CDR1 MNHEY and CDR2 SVGAGI. The CDR3 is CASSYSAGTGNTEAFF. DNA for the CDR3: TGTGCCAGCAGTTACTCGGCGGGGACAGGGAACACTGAAGCTTTCTTT.

A single count supports this clone. V is TRBV7-9 and J is TRBJ1-1; D is ambiguous. V was cut by 11 bases and J by 4 bases, with 11 bases left in between. Germline V gene lookup returns CDR1 SEHNR and CDR2 FQNEAQ (reference sequence). The CDR3 extends over 11 amino acids. In DNA form, the CDR3 reads TGTGCCGGCACCTTGGCCACTGAAGCTTTCTTT. As protein: CAGTLATEAFF.

The chain links TRBV6-5 to TRBJ1-5, with TRBD1 matching 7 bases. The CDR3 consists of 14 residues. Per the germline V gene, CDR1 is MNHEY and CDR2 is SVGAGI. V lost 5 bases, J lost 3 bases, and 4 bases stayed unmatched. In DNA, the CDR3 is TGTGCCAGCAGTGCAGGGGGATTCAATCAGCCCCAGCATTTT. This sequence encodes CASSAGGFNQPQHF.

This clone was counted a single time. The V and J genes are TRBV28 and TRBJ1-5; D gene unclear. Trimming stripped 3 bases from V and 0 bases from J, with 12 bases between. The CDR3 runs 16 residues. The germline V gene encodes CDR1 MDHEN and CDR2 SYDVKM. CDR3: CASSFHQVLSNQPQHF. Here the CDR3 DNA reads TGTGCCAGCAGTTTTCACCAGGTCCTTAGCAATCAGCCCCAGCATTTT. The full variable domain, completed using reference TRBV28 and TRBJ1-5, is DVKVTQSSRYLVKRTGEKVFLECVQDMDHENMFWYRQDPGLGLRLIYFSYDVKMKEKGDIPEGYSVSREKKERFSLILESASTNQTSMYLCASSFHQVLSNQPQHFGDGTRLSIL.

This rearrangement joins TRBV5-4 to TRBJ1-3, with a possible D match to TRBD1 (5 bases). The CDR3 totals 17 residues. V was cut by 4 bases and J by 0 bases, with 17 bases left in between. Germline CDR1 reads SGHNT; CDR2 reads YYREEE (reference sequence). The CDR3 nucleotides are TGTGCCAGCAGCCCGAGCGCGGGGCTTATCTCTGGAAACACCATATATTTT. Translating it yields CASSPSAGLISGNTIYF. The whole variable domain, filled in from reference TRBV5-4 and TRBJ1-3, reads ETGVTQSPTHLIKTRGQQVTLRCSSQSGHNTVSWYQQALGQGPQFIFQYYREEENGRGNFPPRFSGLQFPNYSSELNVNALELDDSALYLCASSPSAGLISGNTIYFGEGSWLTVV.

J is TRBJ1-4 and V is TRBV5-1, with D uncertain. CDR1 SGHRS and CDR2 YFSETQ come from the germline V gene. V lost 3 bases to trimming and J lost 2 bases, with 11 bases between them. The CDR3 has 15 amino acids. The CDR3, as DNA: TGCGCCAGCAGCTCCCAATGGGGTACTAATGAAAAACTGTTTTTT. This gives the protein CASSSQWGTNEKLFF.

Regarding this clone: Other DNA sequences in the sample encode the same CDR3. The V and J genes are TRBV5-4 and TRBJ2-5, with TRBD2 identical over 9 bases. Germline CDR1 is SGHNT and CDR2 is YYREEE (reference sequence). V was pared by 4 bases and J by 1 base, with 2 bases of the junction left unmatched. The CDR3 is 14 amino acids. The CDR3 sequence: CASSPGLAQETQYF. Written as DNA, the CDR3 is TGTGCCAGCAGCCCGGGACTAGCCCAAGAGACCCAGTACTTC.

The V gene is TRBV11-2, the J gene TRBJ2-4; TRBD2 matches at 8 bases. Germline trimming cut 1 base from V and 7 bases from J; bases unmatched to any gene: 6. Per germline, CDR1 SGHAT and CDR2 FQNNGV. CDR3 size: 15 residues. The CDR3 spells CASSLAGTRGNIQYF. CDR3 DNA: TGTGCCAGCAGCTTAGCCGGGACTAGAGGGAACATTCAGTACTTC.

This clone has more than one count but fewer than ten. V usage is TRBV28 and J usage is TRBJ2-7, with 8 bases matching TRBD1. The CDR3 spans 14 residues. The trim removed 4 bases at V and 2 bases at J, leaving 4 bases unmatched. CDR1 is MDHEN, CDR2 SYDVKM, per germline. The CDR3 spells CASSSVTGAYEQYF. For the CDR3, the DNA is TGTGCCAGCAGTTCTGTGACAGGGGCCTACGAGCAGTACTTC. The full variable domain, with the rest looked up from reference TRBV28 and TRBJ2-7, is DVKVTQSSRYLVKRTGEKVFLECVQDMDHENMFWYRQDPGLGLRLIYFSYDVKMKEKGDIPEGYSVSREKKERFSLILESASTNQTSMYLCASSSVTGAYEQYFGPGTRLTVT.

V is TRBV7-8 and J is TRBJ2-1, with 7 bases fitting TRBD2. CDR1 is SGHVS and CDR2 is FQNEAQ in the germline V gene. The J segment lost 4 bases and the V segment lost 0 bases, leaving 9 bases of the junction unmatched. The CDR3 runs to 17 residues. CDR3 bases: TGTGCCAGCAGCTTAGCGCGACTAGCCTCCTCTTACAATGAGCAGTTCTTC. Translating it yields CASSLARLASSYNEQFF.